This T cell receptor (beta chain) derives from a study of patients and donors after allogeneic stem cell transplantation. Germline loops: CDR1 KGHSH, CDR2 LQKENI. V was clipped by 0 bases and J by 5 bases; unmatched bases: 12. This CDR3 contains 17 residues. TCRdb re-analysed the RT-PCR reads in MiXCR, keeping a single row per CDR3 protein. The table has about 960,000 distinct CDR3 sequences, roughly 18% seen once. The source material was blood, either unsorted or a sorted T cell fraction (not recorded which). This chain connects TRBV18 to TRBJ1-1; 7 bases are shared with TRBD1. The origin of this receptor is a human donor who was either an allogeneic HSCT recipient or a stem cell or donor lymphocyte infusion donor (not recorded which). It is not recorded whose cells these are; they may come from a transplant donor. The chain's CDR3 is CASSPPSVKGAGTEAFF. DNA for the CDR3: TGTGCCAGCTCACCACCTAGTGTGAAGGGGGCTGGGACTGAAGCTTTCTTT.